This T cell receptor beta chain was found in a study of T cell responses to AZD1222 COVID-19 vaccine. The CDR3 consists of 13 residues. Germline CDR1 reads SGHRS; CDR2 reads YFSETQ. V lost 0 bases to trimming and J lost 4 bases, with 7 bases between them. This clone showed up just once. The antigen is undetermined. Clones were sequenced by immunoSEQ multiplex PCR, and TCRdb holds only the in-frame ones, with some missing. The data show 150,000 to 200,000 clones, with around nine tenths seen just once and approximately 1.6% held by the top ten. Study results and limitations: Clonal diversity was possibly underestimated, and the donors were mostly white British, with more females. The study found Spike-specific TCR breadth and depth rose after two AZD1222 doses.

Here the sequenced sample was peripheral blood, taken on day 0 of AZD1222 vaccination. The chain combines TRBV5-1 with TRBJ1-2; D possibly corresponds to TRBD1 (5 bases). This TCR came from an adult in good health. CDR3 DNA: TGCGCCAGCAGCTTGGCAGACAGCTATGGCTACACCTTC. Translation: CASSLADSYGYTF.